This TCR beta chain was captured by sequencing in a study of cytomegalovirus exposure and HLA in healthy donors. Amplification used 60 Vbeta primers and 13 Jbeta primers. The repertoire was sequenced with immunoSEQ multiplex PCR; TCRdb's copy has only in-frame clones and lacks some. Among 100,000 or so clones listed, under 80% were seen once. Findings of the study overall: TCR beta V- and J-gene trimming, according to a later analysis, was linked to a missense DCLRE1C variant. Accurate predictions that matched the HLA-A and HLA-B alleles of most subjects were reportedly made from TCR beta sequences.

In the case of this clone: The antigen is not known.

Material for sequencing was PBMCs. This clonotype originated in a man aged 40-50 years in good health and CMV-seronegative.

CDR3: CASSYLITGNTEAFF. CDR3 DNA sequence: TGTGCCAGCAGTTACCTCATCACAGGGAACACTGAAGCTTTCTTT. This rearrangement joins TRBV6-5 to TRBJ1-1; D is possibly TRBD1 (5 bases). The CDR3 extends over 15 amino acids. Germline values: CDR1 MNHEY, CDR2 SVGAGI. Trimming shortened V by 2 bases and J by 1 base, and 11 bases separated the two germline ends.